This T cell receptor beta chain was sequenced during a study of cytomegalovirus exposure and HLA in healthy donors. PCR primers comprised 60 Vbeta and 13 Jbeta primers. Study processing details: Later work found roughly 80 million unique TCR beta chains, with some 11 million shared. The repertoire was sequenced with immunoSEQ multiplex PCR; TCRdb's copy has only in-frame clones and lacks some. Clonal size and the V and J genes are those of that table, whereas D and trimming came from the DNA. The sample has roughly 100,000 clones, roughly 80% seen once. Trimming left V 4 bases short and J 1 base short, with 15 bases between. CDR3 size: 16 residues. Looked up from germline, CDR1 is MNHEY and CDR2 is SVGAGI.

This chain uses TRBV6-5 with TRBJ2-3, with a possible D match to TRBD2 (5 bases). The clonotype originates from a woman aged 60-75 years in good health and CMV-seronegative. The sample was PBMCs. DNA for the CDR3: TGTGCCAGCAGTTCCGAAATCAGCGGAGGCACAGATACGCAGTATTTT. Translation gives CASSSEISGGTDTQYF.